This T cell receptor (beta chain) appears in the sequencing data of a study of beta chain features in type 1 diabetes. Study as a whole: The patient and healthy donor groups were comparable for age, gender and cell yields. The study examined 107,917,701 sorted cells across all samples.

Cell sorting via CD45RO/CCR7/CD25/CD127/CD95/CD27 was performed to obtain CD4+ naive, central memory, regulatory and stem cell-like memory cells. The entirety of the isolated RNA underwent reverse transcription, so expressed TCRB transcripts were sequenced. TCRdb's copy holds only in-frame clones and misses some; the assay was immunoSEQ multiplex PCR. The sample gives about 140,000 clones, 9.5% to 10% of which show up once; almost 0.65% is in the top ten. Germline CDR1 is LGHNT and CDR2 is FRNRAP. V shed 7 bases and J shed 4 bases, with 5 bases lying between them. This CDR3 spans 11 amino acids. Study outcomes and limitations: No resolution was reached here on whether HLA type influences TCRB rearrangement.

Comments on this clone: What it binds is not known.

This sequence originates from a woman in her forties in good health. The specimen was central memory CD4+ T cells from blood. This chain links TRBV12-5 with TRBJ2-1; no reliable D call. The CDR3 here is CASDSYNEQFF. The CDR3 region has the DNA TGTGCTAGTGACTCGTACAATGAGCAGTTCTTC.